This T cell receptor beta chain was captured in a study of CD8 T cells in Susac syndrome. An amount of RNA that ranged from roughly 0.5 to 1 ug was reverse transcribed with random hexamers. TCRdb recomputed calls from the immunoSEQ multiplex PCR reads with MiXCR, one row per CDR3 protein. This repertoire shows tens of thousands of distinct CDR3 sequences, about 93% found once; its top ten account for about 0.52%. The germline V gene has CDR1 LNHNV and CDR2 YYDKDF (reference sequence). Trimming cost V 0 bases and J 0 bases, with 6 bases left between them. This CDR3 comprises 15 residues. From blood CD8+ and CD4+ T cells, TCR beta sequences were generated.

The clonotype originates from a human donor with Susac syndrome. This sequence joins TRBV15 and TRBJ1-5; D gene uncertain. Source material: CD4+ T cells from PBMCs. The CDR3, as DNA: TGTGCCACCAGCAGAGATCGAGGTAGCAATCAGCCCCAGCATTTT. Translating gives CATSRDRGSNQPQHF.